One and the same sample provided the 10 T cell receptor beta chains below, sequenced in a study of blood T cell repertoires in COVID-19. The protocol was immunoSEQ multiplex PCR, while the TCRdb copy is restricted to in-frame clones and leaves out a portion. Of about 45,000 clones in the sample, around 90% were seen once. The sequenced sample consisted of peripheral blood. These receptors all come from a man aged 45 to 65 with COVID-19, enrolled during active disease.

This chain uses TRBV27 with TRBJ2-7; TRBD2 might be the D (6 bases). The V and J ends lost 2 bases and 1 base respectively, with 9 bases between them. From germline, CDR1 is MNHEY and CDR2 SMNVEV (reference sequence). The CDR3 loop spans 14 amino acids. Written as DNA, the CDR3 is TGTGCCAGCAGTTTAGGGCGGGGTTCCTACGAGCAGTACTTC. Translating gives CASSLGRGSYEQYF.

The genes are TRBV27 and TRBJ2-7, with 8 bases fitting TRBD2. This CDR3 contains 16 residues. V lost 8 bases to trimming and J lost 6 bases; unmatched junction nucleotides: 18. CDR1 and CDR2 from the germline V gene are MNHEY and SMNVEV (reference sequence). The chain's CDR3 is CASSRSREAPRREQYF. DNA of the CDR3: TGTGCCAGCTCTCGCTCGCGGGAGGCCCCCCGGCGCGAGCAGTACTTC.

V is TRBV18 and J is TRBJ2-4; possible D gene TRBD2, 6 bases. Germline V gives CDR1 KGHSH, CDR2 LQKENI. The V end lost 3 bases, the J end lost 10 bases, and 19 bases lay between the germline ends. This CDR3 spans 15 amino acids. CDR3 in amino acids: CASSPPTSLSNIQYF. CDR3 nucleotide sequence: TGTGCCAGCTCACCGCCGACTAGTTTAAGTAATATTCAGTACTTC.

The chain couples TRBV2 to TRBJ2-3, with a tentative D call TRBD2 (6 bases). Per germline, CDR1 SNHLY and CDR2 FYNNEI. Trimming stripped 5 bases from V and 8 bases from J, with 17 bases between. CDR3 length equals 14 residues. This CDR3 is CASSLREKSVTQYF. The CDR3 DNA reads as TGTGCCAGCAGTCTCCGGGAGAAGTCGGTTACGCAGTATTTT.

The V call is TRBV5-1, the J call TRBJ2-5; perhaps TRBD1 as D (5 bases). Germline V gene lookup returns CDR1 SGHRS and CDR2 YFSETQ. The CDR3 sequence is 16 residues long. V was trimmed by 5 bases and J by 2 bases, leaving 19 bases between them. The CDR3 DNA is TGCGCCAGCAGATCCCCGCCGGGCAGGGCACAAGAGACCCAGTACTTC. As protein: CASRSPPGRAQETQYF.

The V and J genes are TRBV18 and TRBJ2-2, with 7 bases fitting TRBD1. The CDR3 totals 16 residues. Unmatched junction bases numbered 5, after V lost 2 bases and J lost 2 bases. Looked up from germline, CDR1 is KGHSH and CDR2 is LQKENI. DNA for the CDR3: TGTGCCAGCTCACCATTCCAGGGGGATAACACCGGGGAGCTGTTTTTT. It is translated as CASSPFQGDNTGELFF.

The chain is built from TRBV5-8 and TRBJ2-1; 10 bases map to TRBD2. The CDR3 consists of 14 residues. Unmatched junction bases numbered 3, after V lost 5 bases and J lost 4 bases. The V gene's germline CDR1 is SGHTS and CDR2 YDEGEE. The CDR3 DNA is TGTGCCAGCAGTTTACTAGCGGGATACAATGAGCAGTTCTTC. Translated: CASSLLAGYNEQFF.

The J gene is TRBJ2-7, the V gene TRBV10-1; D ambiguous. The germline V and J ends were trimmed by 2 bases and 3 bases, with 11 bases remaining between them. From germline, CDR1 is WNHNN and CDR2 SYGVQD (reference sequence). The CDR3 consists of 14 residues. Here the CDR3 reads CASSETLTYYEQYF. Written as DNA, the CDR3 is TGCGCCAGCAGTGAGACCCTTACATACTACGAGCAGTACTTC.

V is TRBV27 and J is TRBJ2-5, with D possibly TRBD2 on 6 matching bases. V lost 4 bases, J lost 5 bases, and 14 bases lay in between. There are 14 residues in the CDR3. Germline CDR1 MNHEY, CDR2 SMNVEV (reference sequence). CDR3 amino acids: CASSSGLRWETQYF. In nucleotides, the CDR3 is TGTGCCAGCAGTTCGGGACTCCGGTGGGAGACCCAGTACTTC.

The V gene is TRBV3-1 (or the pseudogene TRBV3-2), the J gene TRBJ1-2, with 9 bases aligning to TRBD1. This CDR3 is 15 amino acids long. V gave up 0 bases and J gave up 4 bases; unmatched junction bases: 3. CDR1 is LGHDT and CDR2 is YNNKEL in the germline V gene (reference sequence). CDR3 nucleotide sequence: TGTGCCAGCAGCCAAGAGGGGGACAGGGTCTATGGCTACACCTTC. Translating gives CASSQEGDRVYGYTF.